These 31 T cell receptor beta chains came from one sample sequenced in a study of T cell repertoires in cytomegalovirus infection. In TCRdb, the reads were re-called with MiXCR into one record per CDR3 protein. The sample includes about 400,000 distinct CDR3 sequences, around a sixth of them seen just once. The sample was PBMCs. The receptors originated from a human donor in good health (CMV status not recorded). Some clones in this sample may be carry-over from other donors' samples.

The chain uses TRBV5-1 and TRBJ1-6; no definite D call. The CDR3 consists of 14 residues. V lost 4 bases, J lost 7 bases, and 12 bases lay in between. In germline, CDR1 is SGHRS, CDR2 YFSETQ. This CDR3 is CASSHGRLNSPLHF. The CDR3, as DNA: TGCGCCAGCAGCCACGGACGGTTGAATTCACCCCTCCACTTT.

This clonotype was picked up many times. This chain links TRBV11-3 with TRBJ2-1, with 9 positions matching TRBD2. From germline, CDR1 is SGHNT and CDR2 YENEEA. J lost 6 bases, V lost 3 bases, and 3 bases had no gene match. The CDR3 runs 14 residues. The CDR3 sequence: CASSLTSGSNEQFF. The CDR3, as DNA: TGTGCCAGCAGCTTGACTAGCGGCAGCAATGAGCAGTTCTTC.

This clonotype was detected a few times. The V and J genes are TRBV20-1 and TRBJ1-5; D unclear. Trimming pared 0 bases from V and 2 bases from J, leaving 8 bases between. CDR3 length: 14 amino acids. Germline values: CDR1 DFQATT, CDR2 SNEGSKA (reference sequence). The CDR3 DNA is TGCAGTGCTAGAGAACGGGCAGGCAATCAGCCCCAGCATTTT. Translated: CSARERAGNQPQHF.

This clonotype turned up a few times. This chain links TRBV3-1 with TRBJ1-5; D unresolved. CDR3 length: 15 residues. V was pared by 0 bases and J by 4 bases, with 10 bases between. Germline V gene data show CDR1 as LGHDT and CDR2 as YNNKEL (reference sequence). The CDR3, as DNA: TGTGCCAGCAGCCAAGATACTGGGAGGAATCAGCCCCAGCATTTT. Amino acid sequence: CASSQDTGRNQPQHF. Looking up the rest from reference TRBV3-1 and TRBJ1-5 gives the full variable domain: DTAVSQTPKYLVTQMGNDKSIKCEQNLGHDTMYWYKQDSKKFLKIMFSYNNKELIINETVPNRFSPKSPDKAHLNLHINSLELGDSAVYFCASSQDTGRNQPQHFGDGTRLSIL.

The CDR3, as DNA: TGTGCCATCAGGGGATCGAGCAATCAGCCCCAGCATTTT. It encodes CAIRGSSNQPQHF. The chain joins TRBV10-3 to TRBJ1-5, with no clear D. The CDR3 consists of 13 residues. Trimming took off 6 bases at V and 1 base at J, with 7 bases between the two ends. Germline V lookup: CDR1 ENHRY, CDR2 SYGVKD.

The chain has TRBV10-3 and TRBJ2-1, with TRBD1 as a possible D gene (6 bases). V lost 4 bases, J lost 15 bases, and 16 bases lay in between. In germline, CDR1 is ENHRY, CDR2 SYGVKD. There are 12 residues in the CDR3. The CDR3 loop is CAISGGTRGGFF. The CDR3 nucleotides are TGTGCCATCAGTGGAGGGACCCGAGGGGGGTTCTTC.

The gene calls are TRBV20-1 and TRBJ2-5; D unclear. The CDR3 is 16 residues long. Germline V lookup: CDR1 DFQATT, CDR2 SNEGSKA (reference sequence). Between the trimmed V and J ends, which lost 0 bases and 1 base, there was a span of 15 bases. CDR3 coding DNA: TGCAGTGCTAGAGATCTGGGTGAGAAATCCCAAGAGACCCAGTACTTC. Residues: CSARDLGEKSQETQYF.

This clonotype was recorded many times. This sequence joins TRBV6-2 or TRBV6-3 and TRBJ2-7; no definite D call. The CDR3 spans 13 residues. V lost 5 bases to trimming and J lost 0 bases, with 8 bases between them. In germline, CDR1 is MNHEY, CDR2 SVGEGT. In DNA, the CDR3 is TGTGCCAGCAGTCCGGTGGCCTCCTACGAGCAGTACTTC. Protein: CASSPVASYEQYF.

This clonotype was picked up many times. CDR3 loop: CASSANYPGLAAAYNEQFF. Written as DNA, the CDR3 is TGTGCCAGCAGCGCCAATTATCCGGGACTAGCGGCCGCCTACAATGAGCAGTTCTTC. The chain links TRBV7-6 to TRBJ2-1, with 11 bases identical to TRBD2. With 5 bases clipped from V and 2 bases from J, the junction kept 14 bases outside the gene matches. Germline CDR1 and CDR2: SGHVS and FNYEAQ. The CDR3 extends over 19 amino acids.

The chain uses TRBV23-1 and TRBJ2-1; a weak D match, TRBD2 (5 bases). TRBV23-1 is filed as an ORF, its function uncertain. The CDR3 consists of 9 residues. The V and J ends lost 2 bases and 15 bases respectively, with 5 bases between them. The CDR3 DNA is TGCGCCAGCAGTCAAGGAGGGTTCTTC. This encodes CASSQGGFF.

This clonotype was counted between two and nine times. The gene calls are TRBV24-1 and TRBJ1-5, with 8 bases aligning to TRBD1. Germline V CDR1 and CDR2: KGHDR, SFDVKD. V gave up 9 bases and J gave up 3 bases; unmatched junction bases: 6. The CDR3 runs 14 residues. The CDR3: CATQDRADNQPQHF. The CDR3 nucleotides read TGTGCCACCCAGGACAGGGCAGACAATCAGCCCCAGCATTTT.

This clonotype was counted only a few times. The V and J genes are TRBV10-3 and TRBJ2-7, with TRBD2 as a possible D gene (6 bases). Germline loops: CDR1 ENHRY, CDR2 SYGVKD. The V and J ends lost 0 bases and 2 bases respectively, with 14 bases between them. The length of the CDR3 is 16 residues. The CDR3 loop is CAISESGTRLPYEQYF. The CDR3 DNA is TGTGCCATCAGTGAGTCGGGGACTCGACTGCCCTACGAGCAGTACTTC.

In this sample, this clonotype turned up many times. This chain joins TRBV7-9 and TRBJ2-3; tentatively, D is TRBD2 (6 bases). The CDR3 is 13 residues long. Trimming shortened V by 4 bases and J by 4 bases, and 9 bases separated the two germline ends. The germline V gene encodes CDR1 SEHNR and CDR2 FQNEAQ (reference sequence). This CDR3 reads CASSWDFSDTQYF. The CDR3 bases are TGTGCCAGCAGCTGGGACTTTTCAGATACGCAGTATTTT.

This clonotype has a handful of counts. J is TRBJ2-2 and V is TRBV12-3 or TRBV12-4; TRBD2 is a possible D gene (5 bases). The CDR3 has 15 residues. Between the trimmed V and J ends, which lost 5 bases and 7 bases, there was a span of 17 bases. CDR3 DNA: TGTGCCAGCAGTCTTTATTCGGCCCGGGGCGGGGAGCTGTTTTTT. Protein: CASSLYSARGGELFF.

This clonotype was counted at least ten times. The chain is built from TRBV6-6 and TRBJ2-7, with TRBD2 matching over 8 bases. There are 15 residues in the CDR3. J was trimmed by 1 base and V by 7 bases; bases with no gene match: 9. In germline, CDR1 is MNHNY, CDR2 SVGAGI (reference sequence). CDR3 nucleotide sequence: TGTGCCAGCACCATTATAGCGGGACTTTCCTACGAGCAGTACTTC. It codes for CASTIIAGLSYEQYF.

This clonotype was recorded a few times. The rearrangement joins TRBV12-3 or TRBV12-4 to TRBJ2-1; TRBD1 aligns across 8 bases. The CDR3 runs to 16 residues. With 5 bases clipped from V and 6 bases from J, the junction kept 12 bases outside the gene matches. CDR3 DNA sequence: TGTGCCAGCAGTCCCCGGGGACAGGTTATAATCAATGAGCAGTTCTTC. It specifies CASSPRGQVIINEQFF.

This clonotype was counted between two and nine times. The CDR3: CASSQDIGGRAQYF. In DNA, the CDR3 is TGCGCCAGCAGCCAAGATATCGGCGGGCGGGCCCAGTACTTC. The chain employs TRBV4-3 and TRBJ2-5, with a tentative D call TRBD2 (5 bases). Per germline, CDR1 LGHNA and CDR2 YSLEER. With 0 bases removed from V and 9 bases from J, the gap between germline ends came to 14 bases. The CDR3 runs to 14 residues.

The CDR3 loop reads CASVLGYEQYF. The CDR3 DNA reads as TGTGCCAGCGTGTTGGGCTACGAGCAGTACTTC. The chain links TRBV25-1 to TRBJ2-7; D is uncertain. The germline gives CDR1 MGHDK, CDR2 SYGVNS. The CDR3 length is 11 residues. Trimming shortened V by 8 bases and J by 3 bases, and 8 bases separated the two germline ends.

This sequence joins TRBV6-2 or TRBV6-3 and TRBJ1-1; D is perhaps TRBD1 (5 bases). The ends were cut back, 2 bases at V and 5 bases at J, with 12 bases in the middle. The CDR3 extends over 14 amino acids. Germline values: CDR1 MNHEY, CDR2 SVGEGT. CDR3 protein: CASSYLGGGTEAFF. DNA of the CDR3: TGTGCCAGCAGTTACCTTGGGGGAGGAACTGAAGCTTTCTTT.

The table lists this clonotype with many counts. V usage is TRBV7-2 and J usage is TRBJ2-7; maybe TRBD2 (7 bases). Deletions cut 3 bases from V and 4 bases from J, with 13 bases between. Germline assignment: CDR1 SGHTA and CDR2 FQGNSA. CDR3 length: 14 residues. The CDR3 nucleotides are TGTGCCAGCAGCTTTAAGGGGGGGATTTACGAGCAGTACTTC. This codes for CASSFKGGIYEQYF.

This clonotype was picked up a small number of times. The chain combines TRBV12-3 or TRBV12-4 with TRBJ1-1; tentatively, D is TRBD1 (6 bases). This CDR3 region has 12 residues. V gave up 8 bases and J gave up 2 bases, with 9 bases separating them. The CDR3 DNA sequence: TGTGCCAGCGGACAGTTTAACACTGAAGCTTTCTTT. Translating gives CASGQFNTEAFF.

This clonotype was observed once. The chain couples TRBV9 to TRBJ2-1, with TRBD2 matching over 10 bases. Germline CDR1 is SGDLS and CDR2 is YYNGEE. With V trimmed by 7 bases and J by 1 base, 8 bases remained unmatched. The CDR3 consists of 16 residues. The CDR3 coding sequence is TGTGCCAGCGGAAAGCGGGAGGGGCAGTCCTACAATGAGCAGTTCTTC. Protein: CASGKREGQSYNEQFF.

This clonotype was recorded a few times. The chain couples TRBV20-1 to TRBJ2-5; the D gene is possibly TRBD2 (5 bases). The V gene lost 2 bases and the J gene lost 4 bases, with 11 bases spanning the gap. The germline CDR1 and CDR2 sequences are DFQATT and SNEGSKA (reference sequence). There are 13 residues in the CDR3. The chain's CDR3 is CSARLSSGETQYF. In nucleotides, the CDR3 is TGCAGTGCTAGACTGTCCAGCGGAGAGACCCAGTACTTC.

As to this clonotype: A much larger clone sits a single nucleotide away, making a read error possible. The V and J genes are TRBV12-3 or TRBV12-4 and TRBJ2-5, with D maybe TRBD2 (6 bases). The CDR3 is made up of 15 amino acids. Written as DNA, the CDR3 is TGTGCCAACAGTTTAGTTCAGGGAGGAAGCGAGACCCAGTACTTC. Protein product: CANSLVQGGSETQYF.

Of note for this clonotype: This may be a read error, as it is one base from a much larger clone. This rearrangement joins TRBV6-5 to TRBJ1-1; D possibly corresponds to TRBD1 (6 bases). This CDR3 is 15 amino acids long. Germline V gene lookup returns CDR1 MNHEY and CDR2 SVGAGI. V was cut by 7 bases and J by 1 base, with 16 bases left in between. CDR3 in amino acids: CASTKARTENTEAFF. CDR3 nucleotides: TGTGCCAGCACCAAAGCAAGGACAGAGAACACTGAAGCTTTCTTT.

V gene TRBV9 combines with J gene TRBJ1-2; D is perhaps TRBD1 (6 bases). Trimming took 0 bases from V and 7 from J, leaving 10 bases between them. Germline CDR1 reads SGDLS; CDR2 reads YYNGEE. The CDR3 has 13 amino acids. The CDR3 region has the DNA TGTGCCAGCAGCGTAGCGGGGGGCGGTGGCTACACCTTC. Residues: CASSVAGGGGYTF.

There are many counts of this clonotype. This chain connects TRBV12-3 or TRBV12-4 to TRBJ2-2, with TRBD1 as a possible D gene (6 bases). Trimming cost V 7 bases and J 0 bases, with 12 bases left between them. This CDR3 has 15 amino acids. Here the CDR3 DNA reads TGTGCCAGCAACATGGGGGCGTCGAACACCGGGGAGCTGTTTTTT. This sequence encodes CASNMGASNTGELFF.

V gene TRBV6-1 combines with J gene TRBJ2-1; 7 nucleotides line up with TRBD1. The germline V gene has CDR1 MNHNS and CDR2 SASEGT. The CDR3 length is 16 residues. The V gene end was trimmed by 5 bases and the J gene end by 0 bases; junction bases not matched to a gene: 7. This CDR3 reads CASSPTGAGSYNEQFF. Written as DNA, the CDR3 is TGTGCCAGCAGTCCCACAGGGGCGGGCTCCTACAATGAGCAGTTCTTC.

This clonotype was detected many times. The V and J genes are TRBV7-8 and TRBJ2-3; D not certain. The CDR3 extends over 16 amino acids. V lost 6 bases to trimming and J lost 0 bases, with 16 bases between them. CDR1 is SGHVS and CDR2 is FQNEAQ in the germline V gene. CDR3 sequence: CASSSRERTSTDTQYF. CDR3 DNA: TGTGCCAGCAGTAGTCGAGAAAGAACGAGCACAGATACGCAGTATTTT.

This clonotype has more than one count but fewer than ten. The rearrangement links TRBV5-1 to TRBJ1-1; D remains ambiguous. V lost 4 bases to trimming and J lost 12 bases, with 19 bases between them. The V gene's germline CDR1 is SGHRS and CDR2 YFSETQ. The CDR3 has 13 residues. CDR3 sequence: CASSPGIRQRTFF. CDR3 bases: TGCGCCAGCAGCCCTGGAATCCGACAACGAACTTTCTTT.

This clonotype showed up just a few times. The chain combines TRBV7-2 with TRBJ2-2, with no clear D. The CDR3 has 15 residues. Germline V CDR1 and CDR2: SGHTA, FQGNSA. The V and J ends lost 2 bases and 2 bases respectively, with 9 bases between them. The CDR3 is CASSLQVLNTGELFF. DNA of the CDR3: TGTGCCAGCAGCTTACAGGTGCTTAACACCGGGGAGCTGTTTTTT.